This entry lists 6 T cell receptor beta chains sequenced from one sample in a study of cytomegalovirus exposure and HLA in healthy donors. A multiplex PCR was run with 60 Vbeta primers and 13 Jbeta primers. Method: immunoSEQ multiplex PCR; TCRdb's copy keeps in-frame clones and lacks some. The repertoire has about 130,000 clones, around 81% of them found once; the top ten carry more than 1%. The sequenced sample was PBMCs. Every receptor here comes from a female donor in good health and CMV-seronegative.

The chain combines TRBV5-1 with TRBJ1-3; D is possibly TRBD1 (6 bases). V lost 4 bases and J 4 bases, leaving 12 bases between the germline ends. This CDR3 has 14 amino acids. Germline V lookup: CDR1 SGHRS, CDR2 YFSETQ. Here the CDR3 DNA reads TGCGCCAGCAGCGTTACAGGGTTAGGAAACACCATATATTTT. Its protein is CASSVTGLGNTIYF.

There are a few counts of this clone. This chain links TRBV10-2 with TRBJ1-6; D is unresolved. Germline assignment: CDR1 WSHSY and CDR2 SAAADI. The length of the CDR3 is 15 residues. V was shortened by 1 base and J by 5 bases, with 9 bases between the two germline ends. CDR3 nucleotides: TGCGCCAGCAGTGAGTGGGCCTACAATAATTCACCCCTCCACTTT. It translates to CASSEWAYNNSPLHF.

The V gene is TRBV5-1, the J gene TRBJ2-7; 7 positions match TRBD2. With 0 bases clipped from V and 2 bases from J, the junction kept 5 bases outside the gene matches. The CDR3 consists of 15 residues. The V gene's germline CDR1 is SGHRS and CDR2 YFSETQ. The CDR3 bases are TGCGCCAGCAGCTTGGAGCTAGCGGCGGCCTACGAGCAGTACTTC. This encodes CASSLELAAAYEQYF.

This sequence joins TRBV5-1 and TRBJ2-1; D is undetermined. CDR1 and CDR2 (germline): SGHRS, YFSETQ. The CDR3 runs to 15 residues. The germline V and J ends were trimmed by 4 bases and 0 bases, with 11 bases remaining between them. CDR3 residues: CASSDGARSYNEQFF. In DNA, the CDR3 is TGCGCCAGCAGCGACGGAGCCCGCTCCTACAATGAGCAGTTCTTC.

The chain links TRBV18 to TRBJ2-7; the match to TRBD2 covers 9 bases. Germline lookup yields CDR1 KGHSH and CDR2 LQKENI. The junction had 8 bases not matched to a gene; V was cut back by 2 bases and J by 3 bases. The CDR3 has 16 amino acids. The CDR3 DNA reads TGTGCCAGCTCACCAAGGGCGGGAGGGCGGCGCTACGAGCAGTACTTC. As protein: CASSPRAGGRRYEQYF.

The chain couples TRBV19 to TRBJ2-1, with 8 bases matching TRBD2. This CDR3 spans 15 amino acids. Trimming cost V 1 base and J 7 bases; bases outside gene matches: 6. Per the germline V gene, CDR1 is LNHDA and CDR2 is SQIVND (reference sequence). This CDR3 is CASSIGAGGLNEQFF. CDR3 nucleotides: TGTGCCAGTAGTATAGGCGCGGGGGGCCTTAATGAGCAGTTCTTC.